The 22 T cell receptor beta chains presented below share a single source sample, sequenced in a study of Graves' ophthalmopathy and Graves' hyperthyroidism. Amplification of TCR beta CDR3 regions used RNA transcripts. Amplification began with first-round RT-PCR using HTBI primers, then second-round multiplex PCR was performed. One entry per CDR3 protein, called by TCRdb with MiXCR from the multiplex PCR reads. The sample includes roughly 610,000 distinct CDR3 sequences, over 20% of them seen just once. The sequencing input was peripheral blood. The receptors were sampled from a young woman with stable Graves' hyperthyroidism. Some clones in this sample may be carry-over from other donors' samples.

This clonotype appeared a few times. The gene calls are TRBV11-2 and TRBJ2-7; 13 nucleotides line up with TRBD2. The CDR3 runs to 16 residues. V lost 4 bases and J lost 2; bases outside the gene matches: 5. In germline, CDR1 is SGHAT, CDR2 FQNNGV. In nucleotides, the CDR3 is TGTGCCAGCAGCTCTCAACTAGCGGGAGGGGCCTACGAGCAGTACTTC. Translating gives CASSSQLAGGAYEQYF.

This clonotype came up many times. The chain employs TRBV28 and TRBJ1-1; 9 bases match TRBD1. The CDR3 consists of 17 residues. The J segment lost 0 bases and the V segment lost 3 bases, leaving 8 bases of the junction unmatched. The germline V gene encodes CDR1 MDHEN and CDR2 SYDVKM. CDR3 sequence (DNA): TGTGCCAGCAGTTTTATGGGACAGGGTTATGTGAACACTGAAGCTTTCTTT. Its protein is CASSFMGQGYVNTEAFF. Looking up the rest from reference TRBV28 and TRBJ1-1 gives the full variable domain: DVKVTQSSRYLVKRTGEKVFLECVQDMDHENMFWYRQDPGLGLRLIYFSYDVKMKEKGDIPEGYSVSREKKERFSLILESASTNQTSMYLCASSFMGQGYVNTEAFFGQGTRLTVV.

This rearrangement joins TRBV11-2 to TRBJ2-2, with D perhaps given as TRBD1 or TRBD2 (5 bases each). Trimming shortened V by 8 bases and J by 5 bases, and 24 bases separated the two germline ends. The CDR3 spans 17 residues. CDR1 SGHAT and CDR2 FQNNGV come from the germline V gene. The CDR3 DNA is TGTGCCAGCGGCCCGATACAGAGGGGTTGGGGTACCGGGGAGCTGTTTTTT. It translates to CASGPIQRGWGTGELFF. The entire variable domain, with the rest obtained from reference TRBV11-2 and TRBJ2-2, is as follows: EAGVAQSPRYKIIEKRQSVAFWCNPISGHATLYWYQQILGQGPKLLIQFQNNGVVDDSQLPKDRFSAERLKGVDSTLKIQPAKLEDSAVYLCASGPIQRGWGTGELFFGEGSRLTVL.

In this sample, this clonotype turned up many times. The rearrangement links TRBV4-3 to TRBJ2-7; tentative D call: TRBD2 (5 bases). Germline assignment: CDR1 LGHNA and CDR2 YSLEER. Trimming shortened V by 3 bases and J by 7 bases, and 22 bases separated the two germline ends. The CDR3 consists of 16 residues. The CDR3 region has the DNA TGCGCCAGCAGCCAGGGAGTGAGGCACCAGGTGCGTGAGCAGTACTTC. Its protein is CASSQGVRHQVREQYF.

This rearrangement joins TRBV6-2 or TRBV6-3 to TRBJ1-1; D unclear. CDR3 size: 16 residues. Germline V gene lookup returns CDR1 MNHEY and CDR2 SVGEGT. V was clipped by 2 bases and J by 1 base, with 14 bases between them. The CDR3, as DNA: TGTGCCAGCAGTTACGTGGAGGACGCCTCGAACACTGAAGCTTTCTTT. Translating gives CASSYVEDASNTEAFF.

This clonotype came up many times. The chain has TRBV6-1 and TRBJ2-7, with TRBD1 matching 7 bases. The CDR3 spans 13 residues. V was clipped by 6 bases and J by 3 bases; unmatched bases: 5. From germline, CDR1 is MNHNS and CDR2 SASEGT. The CDR3 DNA follows: TGTGCCAGCAGGACAGGGTCGGGCTACGAGCAGTACTTC. Encoded protein: CASRTGSGYEQYF.

This clonotype was counted many times. This chain joins TRBV27 and TRBJ1-3; D is ambiguous. The CDR3 runs 11 residues. V shed 6 bases and J shed 4 bases, with 4 bases lying between them. In germline, CDR1 is MNHEY, CDR2 SMNVEV (reference sequence). This chain's CDR3 is CASRRGNTIYF. Here the CDR3 DNA reads TGTGCCAGCAGGAGGGGAAACACCATATATTTT.

There are many counts of this clonotype. The CDR3 region is CASSYIVRGRMYYGYTF. In DNA form, the CDR3 reads TGTGCCAGCAGTTATATTGTCAGGGGGCGCATGTACTATGGCTACACCTTC. The rearrangement uses TRBV6-5 and TRBJ1-2, with 8 bases matching TRBD1. J was trimmed by 3 bases and V by 3 bases; bases with no gene match: 12. From germline, CDR1 is MNHEY and CDR2 SVGAGI. This CDR3 region has 17 residues.

The table lists this clonotype with many counts. The chain links TRBV27 to TRBJ1-2; D is ambiguous. This CDR3 region has 15 residues. Germline values: CDR1 MNHEY, CDR2 SMNVEV (reference sequence). Trimming removed 3 bases from V and 6 bases from J, with 17 bases in between. This CDR3 reads CASSFFPSDGHGYTF. The CDR3, as DNA: TGTGCCAGCAGTTTTTTCCCCTCTGACGGTCATGGCTACACCTTC.

This clonotype was detected many times. The chain employs TRBV12-3 or TRBV12-4 and TRBJ1-5, with 7 bases matching TRBD1. The CDR3 has 15 amino acids. V dropped 5 bases and J dropped 4; count of bases not matched to a gene: 8. The CDR3 nucleotides are TGTGCCAGCAGTATGGCGAAGGGGGCAAATCAGCCCCAGCATTTT. It yields the protein CASSMAKGANQPQHF.

This clonotype was picked up many times. The V gene is TRBV29-1, the J gene TRBJ1-2; D ambiguous. This CDR3 region has 12 residues. Trimming removed 3 bases at V and 3 bases at J, with 8 bases between. Germline values: CDR1 SQVTM, CDR2 ANQGSEA. CDR3 amino acids: CSVEGSHYGYTF. The CDR3 DNA reads TGCAGCGTTGAGGGCAGTCACTATGGCTACACCTTC.

There are many counts of this clonotype. The V call is TRBV20-1, the J call TRBJ2-7; TRBD1 is a possible D gene (5 bases). CDR3 length: 13 amino acids. The germline gives CDR1 DFQATT, CDR2 SNEGSKA (reference sequence). V gave up 6 bases and J gave up 0 bases, with 12 bases separating them. CDR3 DNA sequence: TGCAGTGCCTTCACAGGAGCCTCCTACGAGCAGTACTTC. Its protein product is CSAFTGASYEQYF.

This clonotype appeared many times. The chain has TRBV6-1 and TRBJ1-2, with unresolved D. Trimming shortened V by 2 bases and J by 2 bases, and 12 bases separated the two germline ends. CDR3 size: 15 residues. Germline V gene sequence: CDR1 MNHNS, CDR2 SASEGT. CDR3 DNA sequence: TGTGCCAGCAGTGAATTTCCGGCCGTAAACTATGGCTACACCTTC. This encodes CASSEFPAVNYGYTF.

This clonotype occurred many times. The chain is built from TRBV2 and TRBJ1-1; possible D gene TRBD1, 5 bases. V was clipped by 3 bases and J by 5 bases, with 16 bases between them. CDR1 and CDR2 from the germline V gene are SNHLY and FYNNEI. The CDR3 runs 15 residues. The CDR3 loop reads CASSEGPQERTEAFF. The CDR3 DNA sequence: TGTGCCAGCAGTGAGGGACCCCAAGAGAGAACTGAAGCTTTCTTT.

The chain uses TRBV6-1 and TRBJ2-7, with TRBD2 matching over 10 bases. The CDR3 covers 13 residues. Germline CDR1 MNHNS, CDR2 SASEGT. Losses at the gene ends were 8 bases for V and 6 bases for J; bases not matched to a gene: 7. CDR3 loop: CASSEREGLEQYF. The DNA for the CDR3 is TGTGCCAGCTCAGAGCGGGAGGGCCTCGAGCAGTACTTC.

This clonotype appeared many times. The chain has TRBV28 and TRBJ2-5; D remains ambiguous. Germline CDR1 reads MDHEN; CDR2 reads SYDVKM. This CDR3 region has 13 residues. V was clipped by 5 bases and J by 2 bases, with 9 bases between them. DNA of the CDR3: TGTGCCAGCAGTAAACTTTTACAAGAGACCCAGTACTTC. Amino acids: CASSKLLQETQYF.

This clonotype was seen a handful of times. The V call is TRBV4-2, the J call TRBJ1-5; the D is unclear. The CDR3 contains 14 residues. Trimming shortened V by 0 bases and J by 4 bases, and 7 bases separated the two germline ends. Looked up from germline, CDR1 is LGHNA and CDR2 is YNFKEQ. Here the CDR3 reads CASSQDAQNQPQHF. The CDR3 region has the DNA TGTGCCAGCAGCCAAGATGCCCAGAATCAGCCCCAGCATTTT.

This clonotype was seen at least ten times. V and J are TRBV5-1 and TRBJ1-5; 7 bases fit TRBD1. The CDR3 loop spans 14 amino acids. Germline loops: CDR1 SGHRS, CDR2 YFSETQ. V was clipped by 0 bases and J by 6 bases; unmatched bases: 3. CDR3 bases: TGCGCCAGCAGCTTGGGACAGGGTAGTCAGCCCCAGCATTTT. This codes for CASSLGQGSQPQHF.

This clonotype was observed many times. V is TRBV29-1 and J is TRBJ1-2; D gene ambiguous. The length of the CDR3 is 11 residues. V gave up 2 bases and J gave up 6 bases, with 7 bases separating them. The germline V gene encodes CDR1 SQVTM and CDR2 ANQGSEA. As DNA, the CDR3 is TGCAGCGTTGAACAGCACAATGGCTACACCTTC. Translation: CSVEQHNGYTF. The full variable domain, its missing parts supplied by reference TRBV29-1 and TRBJ1-2, is SAVISQKPSRDICQRGTSLTIQCQVDSQVTMMFWYRQQPGQSLTLIATANQGSEATYESGFVIDKFPISRPNLTFSTLTVSNMSPEDSSIYLCSVEQHNGYTFGSGTRLTVV.

This clonotype was seen many times. CDR3 nucleotides: TGTGCCAGCAGTTTAGGACACTTTAACTATGGCTACACCTTC. Translated, it gives CASSLGHFNYGYTF. The V call is TRBV12-3 or TRBV12-4, the J call TRBJ1-2; D not certain. V lost 1 base and J 1 base, leaving 7 bases between the germline ends. The CDR3 spans 14 residues.

This clonotype has at least ten counts. The gene calls are TRBV10-3 and TRBJ2-5; D not resolved. Between the trimmed V and J ends, which lost 2 bases and 5 bases, there was a span of 15 bases. Germline CDR1 ENHRY, CDR2 SYGVKD. This CDR3 region has 15 residues. CDR3 sequence: CAISEGLNSRETQYF. Written as DNA, the CDR3 is TGTGCCATCAGTGAGGGGCTCAACTCAAGGGAGACCCAGTACTTC.

This clonotype was found many times. This sequence joins TRBV20-1 and TRBJ1-2, with unresolved D. V lost 6 bases and J lost 2, with 10 bases in between. Per germline, CDR1 DFQATT and CDR2 SNEGSKA (reference sequence). The CDR3 length is 12 residues. The CDR3 is CSAGGRNYGYTF. The CDR3, as DNA: TGCAGTGCAGGTGGCAGAAACTATGGCTACACCTTC.